This T cell receptor (beta chain) appears in the sequencing data of a study of cytomegalovirus exposure and HLA in healthy donors. PCR used 60 Vbeta primers and 13 Jbeta primers. TCRdb's copy holds only in-frame clones and misses some; the assay was immunoSEQ multiplex PCR. There are around 130,000 clones in the sample; approximately 85% occur only once, and under 2% lies in the top ten. Study findings and constraints: In vitro work confirmed that a few CMV-associated chains recognize CMV antigens. Several top significant clusters appeared, in a later analysis, to be linked to common viral pathogens. A list of around 150 TCR beta chains associated with cytomegalovirus was given.

Turning to this clone: Its target is not known.

Material for sequencing was PBMCs. The TCR originated in a boy aged 5 to 17 in good health and CMV-seronegative.

This CDR3 is CASSVATEATGELFF. The DNA for the CDR3 is TGTGCCAGCAGCGTAGCGACGGAGGCCACCGGGGAGCTGTTTTTT. The chain uses TRBV9 and TRBJ2-2, with D perhaps TRBD2 (5 bases). The germline V gene encodes CDR1 SGDLS and CDR2 YYNGEE. The V end was cut by 0 bases, the J end by 4 bases, with 10 bases between. This CDR3 has 15 residues.